This TCR beta chain stems from a study of blood T cell repertoires in COVID-19. About the research overall: Italy, Spain and the United States were the sources of the convalescent and acute COVID-19 samples. In each case, the material was cDNA or gDNA derived from T cells, B-cell-depleted T cells, or PBMCs.

The CDR3 spans 13 residues. The germline CDR1 and CDR2 sequences are SEHNR and FQNEAQ (reference sequence). Trimming stripped 2 bases from V and 3 bases from J, with 6 bases between. This clone has just a few counts. In the original analysis: For nucleated cells, counts were estimated from reference gene primer amplification. The protocol was immunoSEQ multiplex PCR, while the TCRdb copy is restricted to in-frame clones and leaves out a portion. That table gives V, J and clone size, and the DNA gave D and trimming. The sample includes 100,000 to 150,000 clones, almost 70% of them seen just once. Sequencing was performed on peripheral blood. J is TRBJ2-3 and V is TRBV7-9; D is unclear. The clonotype originates from a woman between 65 and 79 years old with acute or convalescent COVID-19. The CDR3 is CASSLRLTDTQYF. The CDR3 region has the DNA TGTGCCAGCAGCTTACGCCTAACAGATACGCAGTATTTT.